These 15 T cell receptor beta chains were sequenced from one sample in a study of blood T cell repertoires in COVID-19. Sequenced by immunoSEQ multiplex PCR; TCRdb stores in-frame clones only, minus some. The sample lists 43,000 or so clones, about 85% occurring once. Sequenced: peripheral blood. The receptor set was obtained from an elderly woman with active COVID-19.

V and J are TRBV18 and TRBJ1-1; 7 positions match TRBD1. V shed 2 bases and J 7 bases; nucleotides not matched to a gene: 4. The CDR3 is made up of 13 amino acids. Per the germline V gene, CDR1 is KGHSH and CDR2 is LQKENI. The CDR3 region has the DNA TGTGCCAGCTCACCAGGGCGACAGGGTGAAGCTTTCTTT. Translation: CASSPGRQGEAFF. Full variable domain (rest looked up from reference TRBV18 and TRBJ1-1): NAGVMQNPRHLVRRRGQEARLRCSPMKGHSHVYWYRQLPEEGLKFMVYLQKENIIDESGMPKERFSAEFPKEGPSILRIQQVVRGDSAAYFCASSPGRQGEAFFGQGTRLTVV.

The chain has TRBV3-1 (or the pseudogene TRBV3-2) and TRBJ1-6, with D hard to call. Germline values: CDR1 LGHDT, CDR2 YNNKEL (reference sequence). V was cut by 5 bases and J by 3 bases, with 8 bases left in between. This CDR3 spans 14 amino acids. The CDR3 nucleotides read TGTGCCAGCAGCAAGGAGGGCTATAATTCACCCCTCCACTTT. It is translated as CASSKEGYNSPLHF.

The V and J genes are TRBV6-5 and TRBJ1-6, with a tentative D call TRBD1 (6 bases). Trimming shortened V by 6 bases and J by 8 bases, and 17 bases separated the two germline ends. This CDR3 has 15 amino acids. Per germline, CDR1 MNHEY and CDR2 SVGAGI. CDR3 bases: TGTGCCAGCAGACGCACAGGGATGGTCGATTCACCCCTCCACTTT. Translation gives CASRRTGMVDSPLHF.

The rearrangement links TRBV18 to TRBJ2-7, with 7 bases aligning to TRBD2. There are 14 residues in the CDR3. Per the germline V gene, CDR1 is KGHSH and CDR2 is LQKENI. The V gene end was trimmed by 2 bases and the J gene end by 2 bases; junction bases not matched to a gene: 3. CDR3 sequence reads: CASSPGLAAYEQYF. The CDR3 nucleotides are TGTGCCAGCTCACCAGGTCTAGCGGCCTACGAGCAGTACTTC. Combining the CDR3 with reference TRBV18 and TRBJ2-7 gives the whole variable domain NAGVMQNPRHLVRRRGQEARLRCSPMKGHSHVYWYRQLPEEGLKFMVYLQKENIIDESGMPKERFSAEFPKEGPSILRIQQVVRGDSAAYFCASSPGLAAYEQYFGPGTRLTVT.

The chain links TRBV2 to TRBJ2-2; D gene ambiguous. Germline CDR1 and CDR2: SNHLY and FYNNEI. CDR3 size: 14 residues. V was shortened by 4 bases and J by 1 base, with 7 bases between the two germline ends. The chain's CDR3 is CASSAHKNTGELFF. The CDR3 DNA reads as TGTGCCAGCAGTGCACACAAGAACACCGGGGAGCTGTTTTTT.

The V call is TRBV7-3, the J call TRBJ2-1; unclear D gene. Trimming stripped 0 bases from V and 6 bases from J, with 9 bases between. The CDR3 is made up of 14 amino acids. CDR1 and CDR2 (germline): SGHTA, FQGTGA. For the CDR3, the DNA is TGTGCCAGCAGCTTAACCCCTAGTAGCAATGAGCAGTTCTTC. Translation gives CASSLTPSSNEQFF.

J is TRBJ2-5 and V is TRBV24-1; 7 bases agree with TRBD1. The V segment lost 1 base and the J segment 3 bases; nucleotides outside the gene matches: 4. Germline V gene data show CDR1 as KGHDR and CDR2 as SFDVKD. The CDR3 is 15 amino acids. The CDR3 protein is CATSDFGTAKETQYF. CDR3 DNA sequence: TGTGCCACCAGTGATTTCGGGACAGCAAAAGAGACCCAGTACTTC.

V gene TRBV20-1 combines with J gene TRBJ1-1; D may be TRBD1 (6 bases). Germline CDR1 DFQATT, CDR2 SNEGSKA (reference sequence). This CDR3 has 11 residues. V shed 7 bases and J shed 2 bases, with 8 bases lying between them. In DNA form, the CDR3 reads TGCAGTGTAGGGGGAAACACTGAAGCTTTCTTT. This encodes CSVGGNTEAFF.

The chain recombines TRBV7-2 with TRBJ2-1; D is possibly TRBD2 (5 bases). The CDR3 spans 11 residues. Trimming left V 5 bases short and J 9 bases short, with 8 bases between. The germline gives CDR1 SGHTA, CDR2 FQGNSA. CDR3 nucleotide sequence: TGTGCCAGCAGCCAGAGGGTTGAGCAGTTCTTC. It translates to CASSQRVEQFF.

The genes are TRBV5-1 and TRBJ1-1; a possible D gene is TRBD1 (6 bases). The V end lost 6 bases, the J end lost 4 bases, and 16 bases lay between the germline ends. CDR1 SGHRS and CDR2 YFSETQ come from the germline V gene. The length of the CDR3 is 14 residues. CDR3 DNA: TGCGCCAGCAACAGGGACGGACCAGCCACTGAAGCTTTCTTT. Its protein product is CASNRDGPATEAFF.

J is TRBJ2-1 and V is TRBV28, with D hard to call. The V gene's germline CDR1 is MDHEN and CDR2 SYDVKM. V was shortened by 4 bases and J by 0 bases, with 4 bases between the two germline ends. This CDR3 is built from 13 residues. The chain's CDR3 is CASSWSSYNEQFF. The CDR3 DNA follows: TGTGCCAGCAGTTGGAGCTCCTACAATGAGCAGTTCTTC.

The chain couples TRBV7-9 to TRBJ2-6; D is perhaps TRBD2 (6 bases). The CDR3 has 17 amino acids. Germline V lookup: CDR1 SEHNR, CDR2 FQNEAQ (reference sequence). Trimming removed 3 bases at V and 2 bases at J, with 14 bases between. The CDR3 loop reads CASSFLWEVPGANVLTF. In nucleotides, the CDR3 is TGTGCCAGCAGCTTTTTATGGGAGGTTCCTGGGGCCAACGTCCTGACTTTC. Based on the CDR3 plus reference TRBV7-9 and TRBJ2-6, the full variable domain is DTGVSQNPRHKITKRGQNVTFRCDPISEHNRLYWYRQTLGQGPEFLTYFQNEAQLEKSRLLSDRFSAERPKGSFSTLEIQRTEQGDSAMYLCASSFLWEVPGANVLTFGAGSRLTVL.

The chain joins TRBV5-1 to TRBJ2-5, with a tentative D call TRBD2 (5 bases). The CDR3 consists of 17 residues. The germline V gene has CDR1 SGHRS and CDR2 YFSETQ. V lost 4 bases to trimming and J lost 0 bases, with 19 bases between them. CDR3 sequence: CASSALAGSLYQETQYF. The CDR3 coding sequence is TGCGCCAGCAGCGCCTTGGCGGGTTCCTTGTACCAAGAGACCCAGTACTTC.

The rearrangement links TRBV7-2 to TRBJ2-5; 10 nucleotides match TRBD1. Germline CDR1 and CDR2: SGHTA and FQGNSA. The CDR3 length is 14 residues. J was trimmed by 5 bases and V by 5 bases; bases with no gene match: 5. The CDR3 DNA reads as TGTGCCAGCAGCCGGGACAGGGGATACGAGACCCAGTACTTC. Encoded protein: CASSRDRGYETQYF.

CDR3 sequence reads: CASSQHLDRVYEQYF. CDR3 nucleotides: TGTGCCAGCAGCCAACACCTGGACAGGGTATACGAGCAGTACTTC. The gene calls are TRBV7-9 and TRBJ2-7, with TRBD1 matching over 8 bases. CDR1 is SEHNR and CDR2 is FQNEAQ in the germline V gene (reference sequence). CDR3 length: 15 residues. V shed 5 bases, J shed 4 bases, and the junction held 10 bases outside the gene matches.